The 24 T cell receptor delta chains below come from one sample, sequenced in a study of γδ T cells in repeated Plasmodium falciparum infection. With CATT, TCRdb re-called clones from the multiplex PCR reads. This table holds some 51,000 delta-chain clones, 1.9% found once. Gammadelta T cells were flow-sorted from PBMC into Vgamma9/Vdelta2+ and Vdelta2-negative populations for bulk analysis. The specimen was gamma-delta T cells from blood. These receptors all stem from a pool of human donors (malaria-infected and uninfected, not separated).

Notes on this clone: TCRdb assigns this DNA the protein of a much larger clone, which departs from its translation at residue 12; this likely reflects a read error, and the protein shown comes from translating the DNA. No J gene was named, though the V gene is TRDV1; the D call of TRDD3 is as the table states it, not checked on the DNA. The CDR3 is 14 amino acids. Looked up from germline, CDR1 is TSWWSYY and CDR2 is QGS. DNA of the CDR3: TGTGCTCTTGGGGACCCTAGTGGCGGAATTAGATTCATCTTT. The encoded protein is CALGDPSGGIRFIF.

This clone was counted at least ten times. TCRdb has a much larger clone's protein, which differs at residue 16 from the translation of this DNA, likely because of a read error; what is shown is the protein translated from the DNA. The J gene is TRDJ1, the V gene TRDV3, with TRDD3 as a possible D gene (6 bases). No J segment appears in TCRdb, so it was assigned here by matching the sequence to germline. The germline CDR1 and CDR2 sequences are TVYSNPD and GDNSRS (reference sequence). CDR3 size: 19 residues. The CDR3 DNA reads TGTGCCTTCCCAAAATCGACGTACATTCGGCCCCGGAGATACGATAGACTCATCTTT. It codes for CAFPKSTYIRPRRYDRLIF.

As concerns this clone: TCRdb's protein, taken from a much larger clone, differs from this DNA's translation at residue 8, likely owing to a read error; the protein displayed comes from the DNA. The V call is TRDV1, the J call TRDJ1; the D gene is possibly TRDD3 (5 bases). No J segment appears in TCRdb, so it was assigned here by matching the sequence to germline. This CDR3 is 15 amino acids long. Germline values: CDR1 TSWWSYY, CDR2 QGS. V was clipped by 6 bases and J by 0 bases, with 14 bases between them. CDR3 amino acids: CALGTPWINTDKLIF. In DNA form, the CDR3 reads TGTGCTCTTGGAACCCCTTGGATAAACACCGATAAACTCATCTTT.

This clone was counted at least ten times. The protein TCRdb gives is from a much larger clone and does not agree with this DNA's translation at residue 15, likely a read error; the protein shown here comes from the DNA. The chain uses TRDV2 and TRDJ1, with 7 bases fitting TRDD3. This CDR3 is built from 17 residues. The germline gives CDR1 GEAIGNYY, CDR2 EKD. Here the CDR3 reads CACDALRGLGYTDKPIF. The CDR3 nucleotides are TGTGCCTGTGACGCCCTACGCGGACTGGGGTACACCGATAAACCCATCTTT.

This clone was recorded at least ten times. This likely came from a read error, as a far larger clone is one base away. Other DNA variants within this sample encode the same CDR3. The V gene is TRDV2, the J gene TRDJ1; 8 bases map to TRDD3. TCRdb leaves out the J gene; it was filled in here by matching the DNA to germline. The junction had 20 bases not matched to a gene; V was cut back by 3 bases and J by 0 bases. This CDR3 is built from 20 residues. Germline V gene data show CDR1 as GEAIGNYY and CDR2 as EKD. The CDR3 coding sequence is TGTGCCTGTGACGGAGTGCCCCCCTCTGGGGGACCCGACTACACCGATAAACTCATCTTT. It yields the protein CACDGVPPSGGPDYTDKLIF.

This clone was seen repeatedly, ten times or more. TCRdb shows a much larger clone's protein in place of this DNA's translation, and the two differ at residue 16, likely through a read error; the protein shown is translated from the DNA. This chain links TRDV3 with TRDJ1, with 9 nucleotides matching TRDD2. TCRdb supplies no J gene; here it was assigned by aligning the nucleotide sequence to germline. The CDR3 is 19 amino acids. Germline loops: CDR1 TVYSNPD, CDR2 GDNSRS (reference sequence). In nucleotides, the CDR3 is TGTGCCTTTAAAGAAGGGCCCGAGAGCCTTCCTACGAGGTCCGATGAACTCATCTTT. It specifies CAFKEGPESLPTRSDELIF.

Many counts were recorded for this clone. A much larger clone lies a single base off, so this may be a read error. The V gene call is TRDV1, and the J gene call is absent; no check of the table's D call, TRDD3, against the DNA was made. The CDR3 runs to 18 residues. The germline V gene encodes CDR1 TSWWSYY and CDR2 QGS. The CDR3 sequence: CALGELFPYPRYGGGLIF. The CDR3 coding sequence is TGTGCTCTTGGGGAACTTTTCCCTTACCCTAGGTACGGGGGAGGTCTCATCTTT.

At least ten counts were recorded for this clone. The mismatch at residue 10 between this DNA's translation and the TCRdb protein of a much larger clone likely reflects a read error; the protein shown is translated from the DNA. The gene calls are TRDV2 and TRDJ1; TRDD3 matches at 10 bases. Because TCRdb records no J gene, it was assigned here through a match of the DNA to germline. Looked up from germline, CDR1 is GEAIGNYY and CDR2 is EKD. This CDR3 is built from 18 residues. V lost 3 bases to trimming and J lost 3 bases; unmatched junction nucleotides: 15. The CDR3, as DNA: TGTGCCTGTGACCCCTTAGGGGGGATACGTGAGGTCGCCGATAAACTCATCTTT. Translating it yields CACDPLGGIREVADKLIF.

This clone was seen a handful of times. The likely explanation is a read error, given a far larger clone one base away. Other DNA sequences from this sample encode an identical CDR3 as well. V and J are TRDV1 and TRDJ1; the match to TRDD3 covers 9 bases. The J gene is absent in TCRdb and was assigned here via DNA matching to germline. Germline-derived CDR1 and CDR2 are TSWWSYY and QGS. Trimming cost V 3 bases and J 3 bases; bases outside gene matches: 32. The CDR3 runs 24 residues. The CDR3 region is CALGDRHANVRNYRGILRADKLIF. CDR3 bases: TGTGCTCTTGGGGACCGACACGCTAATGTTCGAAATTACCGGGGGATACTGCGCGCCGATAAACTCATCTTT.

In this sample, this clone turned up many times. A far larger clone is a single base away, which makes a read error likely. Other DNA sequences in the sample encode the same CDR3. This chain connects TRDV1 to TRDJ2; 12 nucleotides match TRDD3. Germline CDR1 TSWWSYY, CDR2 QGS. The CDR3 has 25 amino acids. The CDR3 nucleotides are TGTGCTCTTGGGGCCACGTCCTTTACCTCTACACCTTTGTACTGGGGGATACAGGGGACAGCGCAACTCTTCTTT. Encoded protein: CALGATSFTSTPLYWGIQGTAQLFF.

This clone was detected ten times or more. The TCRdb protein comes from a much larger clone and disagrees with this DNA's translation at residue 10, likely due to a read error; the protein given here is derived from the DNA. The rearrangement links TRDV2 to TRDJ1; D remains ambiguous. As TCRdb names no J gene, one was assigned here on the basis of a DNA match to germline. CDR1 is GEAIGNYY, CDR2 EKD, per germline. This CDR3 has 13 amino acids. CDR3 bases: TGTGCCTGTGACACCGTACGCGGCGATGAACTCATCTTT. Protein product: CACDTVRGDELIF.

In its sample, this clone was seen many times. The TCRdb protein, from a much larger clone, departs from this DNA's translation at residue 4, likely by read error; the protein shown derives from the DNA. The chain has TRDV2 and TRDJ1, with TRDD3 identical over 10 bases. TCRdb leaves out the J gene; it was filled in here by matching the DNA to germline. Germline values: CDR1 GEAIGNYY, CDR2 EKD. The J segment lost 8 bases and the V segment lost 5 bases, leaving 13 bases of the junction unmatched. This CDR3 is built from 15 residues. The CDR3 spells CACGGLGDRENKLIF. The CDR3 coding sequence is TGTGCCTGTGGCGGGCTGGGGGATAGAGAAAACAAACTCATCTTT.

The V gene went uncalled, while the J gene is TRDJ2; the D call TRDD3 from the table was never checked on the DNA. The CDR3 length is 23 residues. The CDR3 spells CAIGEREVRKVTGGQELTAQIFF. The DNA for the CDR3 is TGTGCTATTGGGGAGAGGGAAGTAAGAAAGGTCACTGGGGGTCAAGAGTTGACAGCACAAATATTCTTT.

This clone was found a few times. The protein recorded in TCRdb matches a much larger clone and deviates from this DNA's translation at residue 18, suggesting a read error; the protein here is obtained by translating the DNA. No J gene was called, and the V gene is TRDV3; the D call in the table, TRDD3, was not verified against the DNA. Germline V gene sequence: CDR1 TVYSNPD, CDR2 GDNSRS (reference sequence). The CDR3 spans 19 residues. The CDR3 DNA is TGTGCCTTCGAACCTACTACGAATTGTGGGGGATCCTACACCGATAAACTCACCTTT. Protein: CAFEPTTNCGGSYTDKLTF.

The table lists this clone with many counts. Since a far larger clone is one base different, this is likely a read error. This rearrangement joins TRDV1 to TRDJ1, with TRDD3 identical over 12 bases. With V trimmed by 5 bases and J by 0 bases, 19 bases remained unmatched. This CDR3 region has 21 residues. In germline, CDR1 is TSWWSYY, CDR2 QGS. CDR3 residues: CALGKFLWGIRGAIYTDKLIF. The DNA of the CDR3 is TGTGCTCTTGGGAAGTTCCTCTGGGGGATACGCGGGGCTATTTACACCGATAAACTCATCTTT.

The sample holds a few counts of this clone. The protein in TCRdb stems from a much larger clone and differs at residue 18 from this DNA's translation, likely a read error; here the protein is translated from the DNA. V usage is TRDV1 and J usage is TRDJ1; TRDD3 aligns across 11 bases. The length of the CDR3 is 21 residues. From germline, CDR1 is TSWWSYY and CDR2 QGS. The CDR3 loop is CALGELGLPTWGIRGVDRLIF. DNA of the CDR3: TGTGCTCTTGGGGAACTAGGACTTCCTACATGGGGGATACGAGGGGTCGATAGACTCATCTTT.

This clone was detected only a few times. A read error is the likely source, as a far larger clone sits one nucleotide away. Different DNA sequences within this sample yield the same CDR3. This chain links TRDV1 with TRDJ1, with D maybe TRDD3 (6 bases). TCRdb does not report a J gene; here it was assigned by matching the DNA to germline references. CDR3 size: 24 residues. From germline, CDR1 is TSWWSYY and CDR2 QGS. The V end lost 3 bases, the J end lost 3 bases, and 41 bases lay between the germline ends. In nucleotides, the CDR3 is TGTGCTCTTGGGGACCGACACGCTAATGTTCGAAATTACCGAGGGATATTGCGCGCCGATAAACTCATCTTT. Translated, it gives CALGDRHANVRNYRGILRADKLIF.

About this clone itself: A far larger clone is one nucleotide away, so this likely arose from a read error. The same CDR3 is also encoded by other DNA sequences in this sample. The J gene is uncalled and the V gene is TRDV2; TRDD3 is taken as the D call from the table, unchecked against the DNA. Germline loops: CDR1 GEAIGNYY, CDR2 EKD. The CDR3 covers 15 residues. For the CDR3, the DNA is TGTGCCTGTCGCTGGGGGGGTCCGTACACCGATAAACTCATTTTT. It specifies CACRWGGPYTDKLIF.

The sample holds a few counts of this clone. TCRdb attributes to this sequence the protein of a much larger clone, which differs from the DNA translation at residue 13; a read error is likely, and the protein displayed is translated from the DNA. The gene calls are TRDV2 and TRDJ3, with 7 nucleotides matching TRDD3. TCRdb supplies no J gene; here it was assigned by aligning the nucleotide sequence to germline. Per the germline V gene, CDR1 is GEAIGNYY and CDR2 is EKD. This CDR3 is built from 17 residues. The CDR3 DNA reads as TGTGCCTGTGACGGGTACTGGGGAGCCTGGGACACCCAACAGATGTTTTTC. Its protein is CACDGYWGAWDTQQMFF.

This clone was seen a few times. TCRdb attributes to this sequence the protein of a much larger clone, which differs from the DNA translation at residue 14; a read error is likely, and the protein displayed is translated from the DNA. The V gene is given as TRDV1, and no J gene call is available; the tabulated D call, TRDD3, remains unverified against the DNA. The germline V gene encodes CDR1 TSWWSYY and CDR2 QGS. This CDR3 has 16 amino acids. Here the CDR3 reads CALGELRWGIIDKPIF. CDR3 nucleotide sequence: TGTGCTCTTGGGGAACTAAGGTGGGGGATCATCGATAAACCCATCTTT.

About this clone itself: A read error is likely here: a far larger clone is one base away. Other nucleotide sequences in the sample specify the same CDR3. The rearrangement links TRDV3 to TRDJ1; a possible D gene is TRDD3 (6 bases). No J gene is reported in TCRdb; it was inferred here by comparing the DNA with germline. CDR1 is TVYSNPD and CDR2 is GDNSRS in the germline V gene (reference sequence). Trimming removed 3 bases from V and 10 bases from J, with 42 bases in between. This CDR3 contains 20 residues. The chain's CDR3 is CALGDFLVRVTRKKRGGLIF. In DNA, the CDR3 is TGTGCCTTGGGGGACTTTCTAGTTCGTGTTACCCGAAAGAAACGAGGTGGACTCATCTTT.

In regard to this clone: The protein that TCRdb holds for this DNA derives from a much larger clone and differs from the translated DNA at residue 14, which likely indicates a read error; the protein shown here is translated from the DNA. The CDR3 here is CALLLNGVLGHKRYTDKLIF. CDR3 nucleotides: TGTGCTCTTCTATTAAACGGCGTACTGGGTCATAAACGGTACACCGATAAACTCATCTTT. The V gene is TRDV1, the J gene TRDJ1, with TRDD3 as a possible D gene (6 bases). No J segment appears in TCRdb, so it was assigned here by matching the sequence to germline. The germline gives CDR1 TSWWSYY, CDR2 QGS. The CDR3 is made up of 20 amino acids. Trimming removed 8 bases at V and 0 bases at J, with 31 bases between.

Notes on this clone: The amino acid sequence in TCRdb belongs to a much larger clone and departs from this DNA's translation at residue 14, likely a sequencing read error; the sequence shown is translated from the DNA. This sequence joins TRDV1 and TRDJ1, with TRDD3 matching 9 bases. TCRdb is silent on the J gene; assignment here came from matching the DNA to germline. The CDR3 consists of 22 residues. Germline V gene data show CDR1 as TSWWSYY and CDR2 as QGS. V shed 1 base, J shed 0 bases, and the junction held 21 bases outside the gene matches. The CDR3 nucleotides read TGTGCTCTTGGGGAACCTCCTACTCTGGGGGGATACTCAACTTCGTACACCGATAAACTCATCTTT. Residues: CALGEPPTLGGYSTSYTDKLIF.

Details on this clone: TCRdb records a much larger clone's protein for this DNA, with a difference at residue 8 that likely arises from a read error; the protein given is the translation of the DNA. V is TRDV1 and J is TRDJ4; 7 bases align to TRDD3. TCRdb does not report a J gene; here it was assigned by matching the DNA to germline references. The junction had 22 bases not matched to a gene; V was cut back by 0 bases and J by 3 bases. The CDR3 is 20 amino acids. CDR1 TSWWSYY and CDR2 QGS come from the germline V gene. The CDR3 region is CALGELRTYLGYASRGPLIF. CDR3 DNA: TGTGCTCTTGGGGAACTAAGAACCTACCTAGGATACGCTAGTAGGGGACCCCTGATCTTT.